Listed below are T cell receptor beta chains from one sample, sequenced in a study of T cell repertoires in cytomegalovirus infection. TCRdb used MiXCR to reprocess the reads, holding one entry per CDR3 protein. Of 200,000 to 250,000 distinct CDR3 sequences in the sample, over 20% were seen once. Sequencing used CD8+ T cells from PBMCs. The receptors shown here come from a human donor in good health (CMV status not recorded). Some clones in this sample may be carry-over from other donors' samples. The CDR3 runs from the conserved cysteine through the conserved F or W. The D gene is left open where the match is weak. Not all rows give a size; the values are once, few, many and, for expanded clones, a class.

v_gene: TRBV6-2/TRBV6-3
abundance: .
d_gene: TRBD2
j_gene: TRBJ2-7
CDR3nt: TGTGCCAGCAGGGGTAAAGCGGGGCACGAGCAGTACTTC
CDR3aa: CASRGKAGHEQYF

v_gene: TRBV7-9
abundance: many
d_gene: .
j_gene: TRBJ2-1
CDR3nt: TGCGTATTCTGGTCTAGCGCAGACAATGAGCAGTTCTTC
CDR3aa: CVFWSSADNEQFF

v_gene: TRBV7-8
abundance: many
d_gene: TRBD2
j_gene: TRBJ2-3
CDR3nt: TGTGCCAGCAGCCTGAAACTAGCGGGGCTCACAGATACGCAGTATTTT
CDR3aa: CASSLKLAGLTDTQYF

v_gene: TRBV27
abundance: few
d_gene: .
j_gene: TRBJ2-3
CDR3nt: TGTGCCAGCAGTTTACTCCCCAGCACAGATACGCAGTATTTT
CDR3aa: CASSLLPSTDTQYF

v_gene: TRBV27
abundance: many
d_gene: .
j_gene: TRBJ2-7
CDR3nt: TGTGCCAGCAGTTGGGGGACTGGCTCCTACGAGCAGTACTTC
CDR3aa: CASSWGTGSYEQYF

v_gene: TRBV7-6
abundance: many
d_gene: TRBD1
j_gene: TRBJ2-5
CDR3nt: TGTGCCAGCAGCCAGGGACAGCAAGAGACCCAGTACTTC
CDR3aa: CASSQGQQETQYF

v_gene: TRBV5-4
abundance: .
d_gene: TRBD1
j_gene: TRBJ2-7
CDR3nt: TGTGCCAGCAGCTTGCGGGACAGGAGTTACGAGCAGTACTTC
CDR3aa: CASSLRDRSYEQYF

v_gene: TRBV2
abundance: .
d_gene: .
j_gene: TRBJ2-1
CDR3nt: TGTGCCAGCAGTGAAGTTCCTCGACAGGATATCAGAAATGAGCAGTTCTTC
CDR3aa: CASSEVPRQDIRNEQFF

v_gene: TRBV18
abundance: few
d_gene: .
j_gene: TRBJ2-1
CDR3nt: TGTGCCAGCTCACCCTCTCAGGGCAGGGGCTCATTCAATGAGCAGTTCTTC
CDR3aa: CASSPSQGRGSFNEQFF

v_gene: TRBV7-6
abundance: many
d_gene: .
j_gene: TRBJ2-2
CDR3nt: TGTGCCAGCAGCCCCTCTGGGCCCGGGGAGCTGTTTTTT
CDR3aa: CASSPSGPGELFF

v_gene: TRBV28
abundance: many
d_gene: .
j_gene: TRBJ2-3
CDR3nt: TGTGCCAGCAGTCCAGGGACTGCAGAGACTGATACGCAGTATTTT
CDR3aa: CASSPGTAETDTQYF

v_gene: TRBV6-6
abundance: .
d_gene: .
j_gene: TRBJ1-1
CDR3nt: TGTGCCAGCAGTTACCCAGGACCTGAAGCTTTCTTT
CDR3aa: CASSYPGPEAFF

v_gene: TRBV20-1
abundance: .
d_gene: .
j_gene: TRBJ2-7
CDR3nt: TGCAGTGCTAGAGCGAGACGTACTACCTACGAGCAGTACTTC
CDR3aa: CSARARRTTYEQYF

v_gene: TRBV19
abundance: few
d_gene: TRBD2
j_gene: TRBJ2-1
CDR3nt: TGTGCCAGTACCCACGATCATGGTCTCGGGGGGGGGTACAATGAGCAGTTCTTC
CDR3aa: CASTHDHGLGGGYNEQFF

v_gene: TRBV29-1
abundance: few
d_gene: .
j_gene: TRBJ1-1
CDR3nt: TGCAGCGGTCAAACAGGTTTGAACACTGAAGCTTTCTTT
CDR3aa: CSGQTGLNTEAFF

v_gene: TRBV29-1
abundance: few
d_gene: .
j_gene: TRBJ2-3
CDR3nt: TGCAGCGTTGAAGCAGAGATTAGCACAGATACGCAGTATTTT
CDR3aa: CSVEAEISTDTQYF

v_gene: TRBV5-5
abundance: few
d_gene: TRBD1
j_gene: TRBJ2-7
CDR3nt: TGTGCCAGCAGCGTAACAGGGGGCAACTCCGGCGAGCAGTACTTC
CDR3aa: CASSVTGGNSGEQYF

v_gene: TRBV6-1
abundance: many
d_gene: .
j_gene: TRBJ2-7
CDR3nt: TGTGCCAGCAGTGAACTAGGGCCTTCCTACGAGCAGTACTTC
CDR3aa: CASSELGPSYEQYF

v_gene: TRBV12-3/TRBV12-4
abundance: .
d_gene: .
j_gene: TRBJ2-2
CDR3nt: TGTGCCAGCAGTCGACGACTCCTTCCGAACACCGGGGAGCTGTTTTTT
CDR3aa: CASSRRLLPNTGELFF

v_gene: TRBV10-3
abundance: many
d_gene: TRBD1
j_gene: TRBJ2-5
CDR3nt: TGTGCCATCAGTGTGGTCCCCATCGGACAGGGGATTGGCGAGACCCAGTACTTC
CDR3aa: CAISVVPIGQGIGETQYF

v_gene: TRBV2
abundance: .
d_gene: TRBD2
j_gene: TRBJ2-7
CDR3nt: TGTGCCAAAGGGGCGGGGGGGTACGAGCAGTACTTC
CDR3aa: CAKGAGGYEQYF

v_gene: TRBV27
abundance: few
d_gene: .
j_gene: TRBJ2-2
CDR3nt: TGTGCCAGCAGTTCTTTTCCGAACACCGGGGAGCTGTTTTTT
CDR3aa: CASSSFPNTGELFF

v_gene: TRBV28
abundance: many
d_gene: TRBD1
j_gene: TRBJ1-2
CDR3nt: TGTGCCAGCAGTCTGCCCGGGACAGGCAGTCGTTCCCACTTC
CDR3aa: CASSLPGTGSRSHF

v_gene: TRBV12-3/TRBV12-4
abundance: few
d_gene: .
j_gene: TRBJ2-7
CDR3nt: TGTGCCAGCAGTTTAGTAGAGGGTAGCGAGCAGTACTTC
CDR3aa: CASSLVEGSEQYF

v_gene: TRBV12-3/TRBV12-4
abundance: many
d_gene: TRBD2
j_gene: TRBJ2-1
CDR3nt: TGTGCCAGCAGTTTGGCTAGCGGGGGGCGGGGGCTTAACAATGAGCAGTTCTTC
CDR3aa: CASSLASGGRGLNNEQFF

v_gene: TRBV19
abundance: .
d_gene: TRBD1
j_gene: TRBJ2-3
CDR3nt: TGTGCCAGTAGTCCGGGACAGGCGTATACGCAGTATTTT
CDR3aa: CASSPGQAYTQYF

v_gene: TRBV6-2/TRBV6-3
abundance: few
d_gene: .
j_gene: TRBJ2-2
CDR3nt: TGTGCCAGCAGGGACGGGGAGCTGTTTTTT
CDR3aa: CASRDGELFF

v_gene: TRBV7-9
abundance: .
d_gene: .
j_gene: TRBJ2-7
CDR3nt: TGTGCCAGCAGCCTCCTGACAGGGAGGGGCGAGCAGTACTTC
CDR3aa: CASSLLTGRGEQYF

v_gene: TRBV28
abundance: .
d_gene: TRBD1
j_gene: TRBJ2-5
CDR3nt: TGTGCCAGCAGTTTCCGGCCCGGGACAGGGGGCAGAGAGACCCAGTACTTC
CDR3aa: CASSFRPGTGGRETQYF

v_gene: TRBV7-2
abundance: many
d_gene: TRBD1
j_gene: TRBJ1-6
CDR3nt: TGTGCCAGCAGCTTAGAGGGACAGTACTCCTATAATTCACCCCTCCACTTT
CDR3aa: CASSLEGQYSYNSPLHF

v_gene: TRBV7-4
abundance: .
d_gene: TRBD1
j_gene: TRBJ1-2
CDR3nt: TGTGCCAGCAGCTCGACAGGGGGCGGGGGCTACACCTTC
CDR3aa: CASSSTGGGGYTF

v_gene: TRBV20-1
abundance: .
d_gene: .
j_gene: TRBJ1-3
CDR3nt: TGCAGTGTTCCTGGGGGAAACACCATATATTTT
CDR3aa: CSVPGGNTIYF

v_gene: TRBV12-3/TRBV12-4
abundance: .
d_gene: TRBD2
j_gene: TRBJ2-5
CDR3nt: TGTGCCAGCAGTTTAAGCGGACTAGCGGGGAATCAAGAGACCCGGTACTTC
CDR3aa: CASSLSGLAGNQETRYF

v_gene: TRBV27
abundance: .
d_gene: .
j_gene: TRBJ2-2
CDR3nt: TGTGCCAGCAGTCCATACCAAACCGCAGGGAGGACCGGGGAGCTGTTTTTT
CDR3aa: CASSPYQTAGRTGELFF